This T cell receptor (beta chain) derives from a study of spatial heterogeneity in lung cancer. On the study more broadly: Averaged across combinations, each unique TCR and UMI pairing appeared more than ten times in raw reads, which were uncorrected.

Time point defined: sample taken at primary tumor resection. The donor population consisted of approximately 68 patients with untreated, early-stage non-small cell lung cancer. Turning to this clonotype: Its antigen is unidentified.

Regarding the study as a whole: Higher tumor mutation counts went along with higher counts of expanded intratumoral alpha and beta TCRs. Approximate estimated coverage of tumor T cells amounted to approximately 7.6% for alpha and 12% to 15% for beta chains.

The germline V gene encodes CDR1 SGHDT and CDR2 YYEEEE. Losses at the gene ends were 4 bases for V and 9 bases for J; bases not matched to a gene: 10. The CDR3 is 13 residues long. Each TCR cDNA molecule carried a unique molecular identifier. Each CDR3 protein is one row after TCRdb ran MiXCR on the 5' RACE reads. The data show under 15,000 distinct CDR3 sequences, 5% to 6% seen once. The origin of this receptor is a female donor with early-stage non-small cell lung cancer. The J gene is TRBJ2-7, the V gene TRBV5-6; 7 nucleotides agree with TRBD1. The sample here was lung tumor tissue, taken at surgery. The CDR3 here is CASSPADRTGQYF. CDR3 nucleotide sequence: TGTGCCAGCAGCCCGGCCGACAGGACAGGGCAGTACTTC.